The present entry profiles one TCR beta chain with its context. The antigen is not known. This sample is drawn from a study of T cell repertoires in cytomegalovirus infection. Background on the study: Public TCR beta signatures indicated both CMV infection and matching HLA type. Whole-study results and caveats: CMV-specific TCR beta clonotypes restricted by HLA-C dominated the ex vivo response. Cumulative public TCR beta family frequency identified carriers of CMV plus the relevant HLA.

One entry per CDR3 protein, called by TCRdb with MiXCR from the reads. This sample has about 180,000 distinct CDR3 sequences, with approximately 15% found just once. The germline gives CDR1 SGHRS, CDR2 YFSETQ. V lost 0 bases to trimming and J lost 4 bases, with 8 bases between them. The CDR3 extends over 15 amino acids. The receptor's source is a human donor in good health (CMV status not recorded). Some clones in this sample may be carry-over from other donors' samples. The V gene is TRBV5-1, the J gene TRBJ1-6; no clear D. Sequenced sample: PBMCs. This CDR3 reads CASSLESSYNSPLHF. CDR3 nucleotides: TGCGCCAGCAGCTTGGAGTCATCTTATAATTCACCCCTCCACTTT.